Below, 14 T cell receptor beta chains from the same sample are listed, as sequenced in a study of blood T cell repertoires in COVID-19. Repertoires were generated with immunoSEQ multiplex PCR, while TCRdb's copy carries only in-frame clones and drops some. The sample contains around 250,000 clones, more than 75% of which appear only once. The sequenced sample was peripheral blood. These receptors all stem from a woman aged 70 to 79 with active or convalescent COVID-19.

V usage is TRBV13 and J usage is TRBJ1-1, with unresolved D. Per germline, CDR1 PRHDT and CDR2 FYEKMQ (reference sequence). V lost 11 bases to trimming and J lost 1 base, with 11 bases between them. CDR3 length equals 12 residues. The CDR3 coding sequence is TGTGCCGTGGCAGGCACGAACACTGAAGCTTTCTTT. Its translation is CAVAGTNTEAFF.

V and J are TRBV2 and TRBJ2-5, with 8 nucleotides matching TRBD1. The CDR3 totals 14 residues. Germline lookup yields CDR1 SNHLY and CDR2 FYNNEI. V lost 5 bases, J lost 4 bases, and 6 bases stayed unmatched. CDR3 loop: CASSPDRGRETQYF. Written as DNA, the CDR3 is TGTGCCAGCAGTCCCGACAGGGGCAGAGAGACCCAGTACTTC.

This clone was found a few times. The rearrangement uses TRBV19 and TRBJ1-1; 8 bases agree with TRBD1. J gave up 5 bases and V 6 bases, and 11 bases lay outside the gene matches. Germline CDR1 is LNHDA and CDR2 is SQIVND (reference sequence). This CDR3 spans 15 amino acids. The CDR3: CASRELGQGSTEAFF. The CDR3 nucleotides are TGTGCCAGTAGAGAGTTAGGACAGGGTAGTACTGAAGCTTTCTTT.

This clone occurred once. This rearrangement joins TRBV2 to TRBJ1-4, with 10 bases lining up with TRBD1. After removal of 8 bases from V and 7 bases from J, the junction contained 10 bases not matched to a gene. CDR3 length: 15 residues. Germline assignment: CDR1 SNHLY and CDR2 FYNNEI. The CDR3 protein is CASLNPGTGAEKLFF. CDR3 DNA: TGTGCCAGCCTAAACCCCGGGACAGGGGCTGAAAAACTGTTTTTT.

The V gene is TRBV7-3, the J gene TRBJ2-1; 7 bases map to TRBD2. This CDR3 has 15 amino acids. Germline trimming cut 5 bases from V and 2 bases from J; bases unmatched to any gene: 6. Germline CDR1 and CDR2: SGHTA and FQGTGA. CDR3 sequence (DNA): TGTGCCAGCAGCCCCCTGGGGGGGACCTACAATGAGCAGTTCTTC. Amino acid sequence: CASSPLGGTYNEQFF.

CDR3 amino acids: CASSEGTGGHEQYF. In DNA form, the CDR3 reads TGTGCCAGCTCTGAGGGGACAGGGGGCCACGAGCAGTACTTC. The chain joins TRBV6-5 to TRBJ2-7, with 12 bases identical to TRBD1. The CDR3 contains 14 residues. Looked up from germline, CDR1 is MNHEY and CDR2 is SVGAGI. Trimming removed 8 bases from V and 5 bases from J; junction bases left unmatched: 7.

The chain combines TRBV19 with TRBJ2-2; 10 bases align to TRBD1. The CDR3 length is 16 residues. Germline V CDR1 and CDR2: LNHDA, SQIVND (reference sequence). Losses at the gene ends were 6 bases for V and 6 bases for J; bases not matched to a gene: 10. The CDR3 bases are TGTGCCAGTAGATTAGAGACAGGGGGCGGTTCCGGGGAGCTGTTTTTT. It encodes CASRLETGGGSGELFF.

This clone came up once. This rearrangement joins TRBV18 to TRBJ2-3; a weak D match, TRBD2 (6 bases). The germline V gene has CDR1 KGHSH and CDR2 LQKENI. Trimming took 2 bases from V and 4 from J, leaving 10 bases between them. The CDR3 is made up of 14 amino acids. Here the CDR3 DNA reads TGTGCCAGCTCACCATCCACGGGGGCAGATACGCAGTATTTT. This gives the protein CASSPSTGADTQYF.

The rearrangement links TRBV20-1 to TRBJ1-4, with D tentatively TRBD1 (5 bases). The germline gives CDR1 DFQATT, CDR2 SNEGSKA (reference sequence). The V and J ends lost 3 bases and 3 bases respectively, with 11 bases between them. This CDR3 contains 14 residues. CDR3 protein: CSASKGFANEKLFF. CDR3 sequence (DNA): TGCAGTGCTAGTAAGGGGTTTGCTAATGAAAAACTGTTTTTT.

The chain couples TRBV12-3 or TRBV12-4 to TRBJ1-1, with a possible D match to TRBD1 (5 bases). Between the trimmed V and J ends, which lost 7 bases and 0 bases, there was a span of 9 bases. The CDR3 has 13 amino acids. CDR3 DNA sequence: TGTGCCAGCAACGAAGGGGTGAACACTGAAGCTTTCTTT. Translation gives CASNEGVNTEAFF.

The CDR3, as DNA: TGTGCCAGCAGCCCCCAGGAGGGGCGAGGCGAGACCCAGTACTTC. It translates to CASSPQEGRGETQYF. V is TRBV7-9 and J is TRBJ2-5; TRBD2 might be the D (6 bases). Germline lookup yields CDR1 SEHNR and CDR2 FQNEAQ (reference sequence). V dropped 5 bases and J dropped 5 bases, with 18 bases sitting between them. This CDR3 is 15 amino acids long.

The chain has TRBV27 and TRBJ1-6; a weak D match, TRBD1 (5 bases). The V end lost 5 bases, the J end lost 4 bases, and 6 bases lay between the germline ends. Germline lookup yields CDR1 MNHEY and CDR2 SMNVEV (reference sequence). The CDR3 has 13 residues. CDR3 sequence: CASSDSYNSPLHF. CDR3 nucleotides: TGTGCCAGCAGTGACAGTTATAATTCACCCCTCCACTTT.

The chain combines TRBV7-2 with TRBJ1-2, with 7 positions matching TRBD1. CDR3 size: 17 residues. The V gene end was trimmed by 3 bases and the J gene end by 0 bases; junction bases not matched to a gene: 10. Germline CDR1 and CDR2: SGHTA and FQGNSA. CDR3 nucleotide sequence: TGTGCCAGCAGCTTTGCGTCCCGACAGGGTCCTAACTATGGCTACACCTTC. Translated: CASSFASRQGPNYGYTF. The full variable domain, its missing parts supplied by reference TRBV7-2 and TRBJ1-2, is GAGVSQSPSNKVTEKGKDVELRCDPISGHTALYWYRQSLGQGLEFLIYFQGNSAPDKSGLPSDRFSAERTGGSVSTLTIQRTQQEDSAVYLCASSFASRQGPNYGYTFGSGTRLTVV.

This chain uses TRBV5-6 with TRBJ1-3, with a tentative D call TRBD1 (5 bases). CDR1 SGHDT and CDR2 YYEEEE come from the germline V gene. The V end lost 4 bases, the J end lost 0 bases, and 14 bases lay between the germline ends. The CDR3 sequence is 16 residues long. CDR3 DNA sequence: TGTGCCAGCAGCGTTAGACAGTGGGGCTCTGGAAACACCATATATTTT. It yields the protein CASSVRQWGSGNTIYF.